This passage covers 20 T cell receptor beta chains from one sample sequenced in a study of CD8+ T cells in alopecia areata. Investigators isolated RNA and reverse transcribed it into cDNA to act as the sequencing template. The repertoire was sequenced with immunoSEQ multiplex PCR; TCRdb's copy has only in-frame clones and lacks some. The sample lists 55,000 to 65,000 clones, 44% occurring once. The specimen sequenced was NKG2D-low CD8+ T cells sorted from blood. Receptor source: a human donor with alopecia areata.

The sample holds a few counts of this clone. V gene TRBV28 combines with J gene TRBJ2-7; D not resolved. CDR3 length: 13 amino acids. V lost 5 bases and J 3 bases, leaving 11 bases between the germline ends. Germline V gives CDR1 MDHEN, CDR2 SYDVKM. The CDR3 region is CASSPTYDYEQYF. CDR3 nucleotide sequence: TGTGCCAGCAGTCCGACGTACGACTACGAGCAGTACTTC.

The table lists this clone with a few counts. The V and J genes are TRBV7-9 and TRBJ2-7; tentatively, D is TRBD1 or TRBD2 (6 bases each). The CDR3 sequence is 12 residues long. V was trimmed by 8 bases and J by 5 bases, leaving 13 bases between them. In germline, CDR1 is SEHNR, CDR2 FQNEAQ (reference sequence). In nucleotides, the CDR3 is TGTGCCAGCTCTCGGGGGCCCCACGAGCAGTACTTC. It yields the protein CASSRGPHEQYF.

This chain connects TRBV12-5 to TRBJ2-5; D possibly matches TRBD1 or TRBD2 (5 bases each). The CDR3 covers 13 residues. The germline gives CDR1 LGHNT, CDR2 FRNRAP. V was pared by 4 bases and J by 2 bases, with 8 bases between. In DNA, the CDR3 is TGTGCTAGTGGTTCTGAGGGGCAAGAGACCCAGTACTTC. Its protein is CASGSEGQETQYF. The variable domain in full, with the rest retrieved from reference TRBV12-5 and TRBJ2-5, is DARVTQTPRHKVTEMGQEVTMRCQPILGHNTVFWYRQTMMQGLELLAYFRNRAPLDDSGMPKDRFSAEMPDATLATLKIQPSEPRDSAVYFCASGSEGQETQYFGPGTRLLVL.

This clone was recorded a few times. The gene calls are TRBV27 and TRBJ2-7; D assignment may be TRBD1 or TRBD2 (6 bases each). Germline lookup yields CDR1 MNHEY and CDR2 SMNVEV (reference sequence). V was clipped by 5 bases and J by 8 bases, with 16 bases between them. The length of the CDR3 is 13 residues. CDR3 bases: TGTGCCAGCAGTCCGCCCGGGGGACATCAGCAGTACTTC. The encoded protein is CASSPPGGHQQYF.

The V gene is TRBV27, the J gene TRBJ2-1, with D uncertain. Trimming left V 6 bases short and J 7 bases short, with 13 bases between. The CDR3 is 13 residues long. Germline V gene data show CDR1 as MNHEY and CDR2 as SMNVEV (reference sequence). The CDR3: CASSSGPGNEQFF. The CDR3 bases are TGTGCCAGCAGCTCCGGGCCTGGGAATGAGCAGTTCTTC.

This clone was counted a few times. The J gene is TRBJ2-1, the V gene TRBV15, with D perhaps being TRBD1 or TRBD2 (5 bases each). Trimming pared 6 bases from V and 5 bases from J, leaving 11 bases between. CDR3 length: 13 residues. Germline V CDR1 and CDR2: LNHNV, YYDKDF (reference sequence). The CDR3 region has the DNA TGTGCCACCAGGGGACGGCTACACAATGAGCAGTTCTTC. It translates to CATRGRLHNEQFF. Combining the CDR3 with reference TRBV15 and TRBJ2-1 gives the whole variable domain DAMVIQNPRYQVTQFGKPVTLSCSQTLNHNVMYWYQQKSSQAPKLLFHYYDKDFNNEADTPDNFQSRRPNTSFCFLDIRSPGLGDTAMYLCATRGRLHNEQFFGPGTRLTVL.

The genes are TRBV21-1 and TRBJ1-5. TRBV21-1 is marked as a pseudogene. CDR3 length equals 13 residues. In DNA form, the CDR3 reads TGTGCCAGCAGCAGATCGACCCATCAGCCCCAGCATTTT. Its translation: CASSRSTHQPQHF.

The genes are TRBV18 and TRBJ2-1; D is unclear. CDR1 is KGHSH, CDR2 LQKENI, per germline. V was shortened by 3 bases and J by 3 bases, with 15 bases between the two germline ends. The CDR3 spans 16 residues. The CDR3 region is CASSPGVEVSYNEQFF. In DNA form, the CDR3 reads TGTGCCAGCTCACCCGGAGTAGAGGTTAGCTACAATGAGCAGTTCTTC.

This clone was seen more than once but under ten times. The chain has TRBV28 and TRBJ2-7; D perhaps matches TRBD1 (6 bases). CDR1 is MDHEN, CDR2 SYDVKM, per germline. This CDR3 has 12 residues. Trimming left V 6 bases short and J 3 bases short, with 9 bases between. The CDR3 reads CASSYRVYEQYF. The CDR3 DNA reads TGTGCCAGCAGCTACAGGGTCTACGAGCAGTACTTC.

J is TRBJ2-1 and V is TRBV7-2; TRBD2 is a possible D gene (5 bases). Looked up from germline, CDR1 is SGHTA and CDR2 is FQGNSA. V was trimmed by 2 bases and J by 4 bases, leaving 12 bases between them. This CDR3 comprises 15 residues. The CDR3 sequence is CASSLYETTYNEQFF. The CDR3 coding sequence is TGTGCCAGCAGCTTATATGAGACTACATACAATGAGCAGTTCTTC.

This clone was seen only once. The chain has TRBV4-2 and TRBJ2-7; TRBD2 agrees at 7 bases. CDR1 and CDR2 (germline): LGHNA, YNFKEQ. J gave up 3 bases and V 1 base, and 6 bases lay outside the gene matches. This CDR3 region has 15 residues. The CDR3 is CASSQGLAAIYEQYF. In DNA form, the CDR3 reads TGTGCCAGCAGCCAAGGGCTAGCGGCGATCTACGAGCAGTACTTC.

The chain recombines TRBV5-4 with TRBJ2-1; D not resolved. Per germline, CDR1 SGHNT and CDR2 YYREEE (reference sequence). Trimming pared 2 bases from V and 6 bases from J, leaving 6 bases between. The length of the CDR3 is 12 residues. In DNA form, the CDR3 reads TGTGCCAGCAGCTTAGGGCTCAATGAGCAGTTCTTC. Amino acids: CASSLGLNEQFF.

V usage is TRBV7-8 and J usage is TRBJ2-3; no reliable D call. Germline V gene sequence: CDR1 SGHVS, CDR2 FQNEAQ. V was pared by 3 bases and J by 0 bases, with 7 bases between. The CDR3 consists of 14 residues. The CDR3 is CASSFDWSTDTQYF. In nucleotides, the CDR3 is TGTGCCAGCAGCTTTGATTGGAGCACAGATACGCAGTATTTT.

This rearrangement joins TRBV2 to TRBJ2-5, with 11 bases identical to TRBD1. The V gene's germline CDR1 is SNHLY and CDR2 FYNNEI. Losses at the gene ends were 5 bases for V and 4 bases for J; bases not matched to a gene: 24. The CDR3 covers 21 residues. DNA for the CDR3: TGTGCCAGCAGTTTCCAGGACAGGGGGCATATAGCAGCGGGGGCCCCAGAGACCCAGTACTTC. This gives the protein CASSFQDRGHIAAGAPETQYF.

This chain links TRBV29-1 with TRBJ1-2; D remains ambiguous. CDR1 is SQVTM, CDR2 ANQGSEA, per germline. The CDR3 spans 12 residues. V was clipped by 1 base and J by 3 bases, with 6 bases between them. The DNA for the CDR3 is TGCAGCGTTGAAGTCAGAGACTATGGCTACACCTTC. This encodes CSVEVRDYGYTF.

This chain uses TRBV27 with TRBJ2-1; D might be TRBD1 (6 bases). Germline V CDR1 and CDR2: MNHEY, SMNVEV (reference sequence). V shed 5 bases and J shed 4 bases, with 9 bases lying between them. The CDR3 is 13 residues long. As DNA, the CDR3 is TGTGCCAGCAGTCGAAGGGGGTACAATGAGCAGTTCTTC. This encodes CASSRRGYNEQFF.

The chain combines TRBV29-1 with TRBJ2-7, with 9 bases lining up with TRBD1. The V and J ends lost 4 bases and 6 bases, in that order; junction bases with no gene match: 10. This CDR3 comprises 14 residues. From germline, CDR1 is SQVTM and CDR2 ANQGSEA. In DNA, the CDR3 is TGCAGCGTTGTTCCTCTTGGACAGGGGTTCGAGCAGTACTTC. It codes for CSVVPLGQGFEQYF.

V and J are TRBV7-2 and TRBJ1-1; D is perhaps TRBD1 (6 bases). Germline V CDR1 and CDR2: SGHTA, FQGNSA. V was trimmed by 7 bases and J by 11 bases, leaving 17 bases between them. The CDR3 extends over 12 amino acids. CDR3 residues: CASTPGVGDAFF. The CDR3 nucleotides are TGTGCCAGCACCCCAGGGGTGGGGGACGCTTTCTTT.

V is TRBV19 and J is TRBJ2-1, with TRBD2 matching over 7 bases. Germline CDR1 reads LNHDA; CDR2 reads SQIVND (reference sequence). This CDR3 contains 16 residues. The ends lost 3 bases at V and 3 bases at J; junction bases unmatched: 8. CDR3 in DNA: TGTGCCAGTAGTATGGCGCGGGAGTACATCTACAATGAGCAGTTCTTC. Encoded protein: CASSMAREYIYNEQFF. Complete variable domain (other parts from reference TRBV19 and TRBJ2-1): DGGITQSPKYLFRKEGQNVTLSCEQNLNHDAMYWYRQDPGQGLRLIYYSQIVNDFQKGDIAEGYSVSREKKESFPLTVTSAQKNPTAFYLCASSMAREYIYNEQFFGPGTRLTVL.

This CDR3 reads CASSFVNGEQYF. The DNA for the CDR3 is TGTGCCAGCAGCTTCGTAAACGGGGAGCAGTACTTC. V is TRBV11-1 and J is TRBJ2-7, with no clear D. This CDR3 has 12 residues. The germline V and J ends were trimmed by 3 bases and 7 bases, with 10 bases remaining between them. Germline V gene sequence: CDR1 SGHAT, CDR2 FQDESV (reference sequence).